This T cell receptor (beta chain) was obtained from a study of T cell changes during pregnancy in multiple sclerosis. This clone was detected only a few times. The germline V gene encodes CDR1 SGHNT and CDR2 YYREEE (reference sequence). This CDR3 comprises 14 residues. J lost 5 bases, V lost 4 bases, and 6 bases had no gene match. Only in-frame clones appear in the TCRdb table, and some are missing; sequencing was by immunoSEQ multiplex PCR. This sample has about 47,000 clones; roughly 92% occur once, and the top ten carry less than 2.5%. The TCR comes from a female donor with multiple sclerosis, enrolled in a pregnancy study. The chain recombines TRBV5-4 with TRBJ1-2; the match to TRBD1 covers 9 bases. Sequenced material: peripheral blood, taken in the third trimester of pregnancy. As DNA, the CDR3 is TGTGCCAGCAGCCCGGGGGACAGGGTATATGGCTACACCTTC. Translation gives CASSPGDRVYGYTF. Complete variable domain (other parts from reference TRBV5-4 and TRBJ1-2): ETGVTQSPTHLIKTRGQQVTLRCSSQSGHNTVSWYQQALGQGPQFIFQYYREEENGRGNFPPRFSGLQFPNYSSELNVNALELDDSALYLCASSPGDRVYGYTFGSGTRLTVV.